The 7 T cell receptor beta chains reported below all come from one sample, sequenced in a study of vaccination and CD4 T cells after COVID-19. Sequencing of cultured CD4+ T cell DNA used the Oncomine TCR Beta short-read assay. One entry per CDR3 protein results from TCRdb running MiXCR on the PCR reads. The table includes 20,000 to 25,000 distinct CDR3 sequences, 30% to 45% detected once. For these TCRs, the target antigens are not known. The treatment: roughly 10-day PBMC culture with coronavirus spike peptide pools or control peptides (ViraFEST assay). The sequencing used CD4+ T cells from blood, cultured in vitro, collected before SARS-CoV-2 vaccination. These receptors originate from a human donor who had recovered from COVID-19.

The chain uses TRBV7-2 and TRBJ1-5; TRBD1 agrees at 7 bases. The CDR3 has 16 amino acids. Germline V gives CDR1 SGHTA, CDR2 FQGNSA. V dropped 1 base and J dropped 7; count of bases not matched to a gene: 10. The CDR3 sequence: CASSLGGRGFGQPQHF. The CDR3 DNA sequence: TGTGCCAGCAGCTTAGGGGGCAGGGGGTTCGGGCAGCCCCAGCATTTT.

The gene calls are TRBV7-9 and TRBJ1-2, with unresolved D. Germline CDR1 SEHNR, CDR2 FQNEAQ (reference sequence). The length of the CDR3 is 13 residues. V was clipped by 0 bases and J by 3 bases, with 5 bases between them. Here the CDR3 reads CASSLAGDYGYTF. The CDR3 nucleotides are TGTGCCAGCAGCTTAGCCGGGGACTATGGCTACACCTTC.

This chain connects TRBV24-1 to TRBJ2-7; D unresolved. This CDR3 spans 13 amino acids. V shed 4 bases and J shed 1 base, with 7 bases lying between them. Germline CDR1 is KGHDR and CDR2 is SFDVKD. The CDR3: CATSDPISYEQYF. The CDR3 nucleotides read TGTGCCACCAGTGACCCGATATCCTACGAGCAGTACTTC.

This clonotype was seen more than once but under ten times. This chain connects TRBV11-1 to TRBJ1-1; D might be TRBD1 (6 bases). The CDR3 has 12 residues. Germline assignment: CDR1 SGHAT and CDR2 FQDESV (reference sequence). V lost 0 bases and J lost 10, with 9 bases in between. CDR3 in DNA: TGTGCCAGCAGCTTAGCCGCACAGGGAGCTTTCTTT. As protein: CASSLAAQGAFF.

This clonotype was seen a handful of times. The chain couples TRBV10-3 to TRBJ2-3; D uncertain. Deletions cut 6 bases from V and 0 bases from J, with 10 bases between. The CDR3 is 14 residues long. Germline V gene lookup returns CDR1 ENHRY and CDR2 SYGVKD. The CDR3 region is CAIRAGPSTDTQYF. The CDR3 DNA sequence: TGTGCCATCAGGGCTGGGCCTAGCACAGATACGCAGTATTTT.

This clonotype showed up just a few times. This chain links TRBV19 with TRBJ2-3; D unresolved. The V end lost 5 bases, the J end lost 5 bases, and 11 bases lay between the germline ends. The CDR3 is 13 residues long. The germline V gene has CDR1 LNHDA and CDR2 SQIVND (reference sequence). For the CDR3, the DNA is TGTGCCAGTAGTCCTCGACTCGGAGATACGCAGTATTTT. Translated: CASSPRLGDTQYF. Using reference TRBV19 and TRBJ2-3 for the parts outside the CDR3, the full variable domain is DGGITQSPKYLFRKEGQNVTLSCEQNLNHDAMYWYRQDPGQGLRLIYYSQIVNDFQKGDIAEGYSVSREKKESFPLTVTSAQKNPTAFYLCASSPRLGDTQYFGPGTRLTVL.

This clonotype has just a few counts. The chain is built from TRBV11-3 and TRBJ1-5; D is unresolved. The CDR3 has 13 residues. V gave up 1 base and J gave up 5 bases, with 6 bases separating them. Germline V gene sequence: CDR1 SGHNT, CDR2 YENEEA. CDR3 nucleotides: TGTGCCAGCAGCTTAGTAGCCGATCAGCCCCAGCATTTT. Translating it yields CASSLVADQPQHF.